One and the same sample provided the 17 T cell receptor beta chains below, sequenced in a study of response to subunit inactivated influenza vaccine. TCRdb called the RT-PCR reads again in MiXCR, with one record for every CDR3 protein. This table has hundreds of thousands of distinct CDR3 sequences, around 14% appearing once. The starting material was PBMCs from blood, obtained 11 to 12 days after vaccination. The origin of the receptors is a middle-aged man who received an inactivated influenza vaccine.

This clonotype has a handful of counts. The chain couples TRBV27 to TRBJ1-5, with D tentatively TRBD1 (5 bases). The CDR3 consists of 16 residues. From germline, CDR1 is MNHEY and CDR2 SMNVEV (reference sequence). V was trimmed by 6 bases and J by 1 base, leaving 16 bases between them. CDR3 sequence reads: CASRRSEGWSNQPQHF. The DNA of the CDR3 is TGTGCCAGCAGAAGATCCGAGGGGTGGAGCAATCAGCCCCAGCATTTT.

V usage is TRBV6-1 and J usage is TRBJ2-7, with 7 bases identical to TRBD1. V lost 7 bases, J lost 3 bases, and 9 bases stayed unmatched. The CDR3 runs to 14 residues. Germline V CDR1 and CDR2: MNHNS, SASEGT. CDR3 loop: CASNGDRPFYEQYF. CDR3 DNA sequence: TGTGCCAGCAACGGGGACAGACCATTCTACGAGCAGTACTTC.

The chain recombines TRBV6-2 or TRBV6-3 with TRBJ1-4; D is unresolved. V was pared by 2 bases and J by 1 base, with 5 bases between. Germline CDR1 MNHEY, CDR2 SVGEGT. The CDR3 is made up of 14 amino acids. The CDR3 DNA reads as TGTGCCAGCAGTTACCGGCAAACTAATGAAAAACTGTTTTTT. Translation gives CASSYRQTNEKLFF.

The chain joins TRBV4-1 to TRBJ2-7; 13 bases are a match to TRBD2. The CDR3 contains 22 residues. V gave up 3 bases and J gave up 1 base; unmatched junction bases: 21. The germline gives CDR1 MGHRA, CDR2 YSYEKL. The CDR3 DNA reads as TGCGCCAGCAGCCACGATAGGACTAGCGGGAGTTTATTACCTATGCGGTCCTACGAGCAGTACTTC. This gives the protein CASSHDRTSGSLLPMRSYEQYF.

Only a few counts were recorded for this clonotype. The chain is built from TRBV5-6 and TRBJ2-1, with TRBD2 as a possible D gene (6 bases). The germline V and J ends were trimmed by 1 base and 9 bases, with 14 bases remaining between them. Germline loops: CDR1 SGHDT, CDR2 YYEEEE. The CDR3 has 14 residues. The CDR3 DNA reads as TGTGCCAGCAGCTTGCAAGGACTAATTATTGAGCAGTTCTTC. It yields the protein CASSLQGLIIEQFF.

This clonotype is a singleton in its sample. The J gene is TRBJ2-3, the V gene TRBV20-1, with 10 positions matching TRBD2. Germline CDR1 and CDR2: DFQATT and SNEGSKA (reference sequence). The CDR3 contains 15 residues. V lost 4 bases to trimming and J lost 4 bases; unmatched junction nucleotides: 8. CDR3 DNA: TGCAGTGCTAAGGGTAGCGGGGGGCCCGCAGATACGCAGTATTTT. Translated, it gives CSAKGSGGPADTQYF.

In its sample, this clonotype was seen a few times. V usage is TRBV20-1 and J usage is TRBJ2-2; tentative D call: TRBD2 (5 bases). The V end lost 3 bases, the J end lost 6 bases, and 14 bases lay between the germline ends. Germline loops: CDR1 DFQATT, CDR2 SNEGSKA (reference sequence). The CDR3 is made up of 14 amino acids. The CDR3 region has the DNA TGCAGTGCTAGTCGAGGGCCACATGCCGGGGAGCTGTTTTTT. It specifies CSASRGPHAGELFF.

The chain uses TRBV5-1 and TRBJ2-7; D is tentatively TRBD1 or TRBD2 (5 bases each). The CDR3 has 15 residues. V lost 1 base, J lost 9 bases, and 20 bases lay in between. Germline CDR1 SGHRS, CDR2 YFSETQ. CDR3 residues: CASSLTGTEALGQYF. CDR3 DNA sequence: TGCGCCAGCAGCTTGACGGGGACCGAGGCCCTCGGGCAGTACTTC.

V gene TRBV28 combines with J gene TRBJ1-2; TRBD1 is a possible D gene (5 bases). The CDR3 is made up of 13 amino acids. The V and J ends lost 6 bases and 4 bases respectively, with 12 bases between them. Germline V gene sequence: CDR1 MDHEN, CDR2 SYDVKM. The CDR3 DNA reads as TGTGCCAGCAGCCCGGGGGTCCTCTATGGCTACACCTTC. It codes for CASSPGVLYGYTF.

This clonotype was counted many times. The chain carries TRBV7-9 and TRBJ2-5, with 8 bases identical to TRBD1. After removal of 3 bases from V and 2 bases from J, the junction contained 5 bases not matched to a gene. Germline V gene data show CDR1 as SEHNR and CDR2 as FQNEAQ (reference sequence). The CDR3 runs 15 residues. The CDR3 coding sequence is TGTGCCAGCAGCTTCGCCCACAGGGGGCAAGAGACCCAGTACTTC. Its translation: CASSFAHRGQETQYF.

This clonotype was seen a few times. This chain connects TRBV29-1 to TRBJ2-2; weak D call: TRBD2 (5 bases). V dropped 5 bases and J dropped 1 base, with 11 bases sitting between them. The CDR3 extends over 14 amino acids. Germline V gives CDR1 SQVTM, CDR2 ANQGSEA. The CDR3 loop reads CSVRGSGNTGELFF. CDR3 sequence (DNA): TGCAGCGTTAGAGGGTCAGGGAACACCGGGGAGCTGTTTTTT.

As DNA, the CDR3 is TGTGCCAGCAGCACCGGGACTAGGGTAGATACGCAGTATTTT. This sequence encodes CASSTGTRVDTQYF. J is TRBJ2-3 and V is TRBV28; 8 bases align to TRBD2. The germline V gene encodes CDR1 MDHEN and CDR2 SYDVKM. Trimming at V came to 6 bases and at J to 5 bases, leaving 7 bases not matched to a gene. The CDR3 totals 14 residues.

The chain carries TRBV20-1 and TRBJ2-7; perhaps TRBD2 as D (5 bases). Trimming pared 0 bases from V and 2 bases from J, leaving 14 bases between. The CDR3 contains 15 residues. Germline V lookup: CDR1 DFQATT, CDR2 SNEGSKA (reference sequence). Written as DNA, the CDR3 is TGCAGTGCTAGAGATCGGTGGAGGAGCACCTACGAGCAGTACTTC. It yields the protein CSARDRWRSTYEQYF.

In this sample, this clonotype turned up a few times. V and J are TRBV29-1 and TRBJ2-3; D unclear. From germline, CDR1 is SQVTM and CDR2 ANQGSEA. The CDR3 consists of 15 residues. Between the trimmed V and J ends, which lost 1 base and 3 bases, there was a span of 14 bases. The CDR3 nucleotides read TGCAGCGTTGAAGTAAACACGGGCCGGACAGATACGCAGTATTTT. Residues: CSVEVNTGRTDTQYF.

The table lists this clonotype with a few counts. The chain links TRBV6-1 to TRBJ2-3; the match to TRBD1 covers 8 bases. Looked up from germline, CDR1 is MNHNS and CDR2 is SASEGT. The CDR3 sequence is 14 residues long. Losses at the gene ends were 6 bases for V and 1 base for J; bases not matched to a gene: 3. The CDR3 DNA follows: TGTGCCAGCAGACCACAGGGGGGCACAGATACGCAGTATTTT. Residues: CASRPQGGTDTQYF.

This sequence joins TRBV12-3 or TRBV12-4 and TRBJ1-6, with no clear D. CDR3 length equals 14 residues. Trimming removed 2 bases at V and 7 bases at J, with 9 bases between. The CDR3 loop reads CASSLRGQNSPLHF. CDR3 in DNA: TGTGCCAGCAGTTTACGGGGTCAAAATTCACCCCTCCACTTT.

This clonotype occurred a few times. CDR3 sequence reads: CASSPRDRRSGNTGELFF. DNA of the CDR3: TGTGCCAGCAGCCCTCGGGACAGAAGAAGCGGAAACACCGGGGAGCTGTTTTTT. V gene TRBV11-2 combines with J gene TRBJ2-2; TRBD1 agrees at 7 bases. The CDR3 length is 18 residues. Looked up from germline, CDR1 is SGHAT and CDR2 is FQNNGV. V dropped 5 bases and J dropped 2; count of bases not matched to a gene: 14.